This TCR beta chain was retrieved from a study of blood T cell repertoires in COVID-19. Study in general: COVID-19 samples from acute and convalescent phases originated in the United States, Italy and Spain.

As processed by the authors: The authors estimated nucleated cell counts from reference gene primer amplification. TCRdb keeps only in-frame clones here, not all; method: immunoSEQ multiplex PCR. V and J calls and clone size come straight from that table; D and trimming were deduced from the DNA. The table lists a few hundred thousand clones, roughly 85% of them singletons. V was shortened by 7 bases and J by 3 bases, with 12 bases between the two germline ends. The CDR3 is 13 residues long. V and J are TRBV12-3 or TRBV12-4 and TRBJ1-2; possible D gene TRBD1, 6 bases. Input material: peripheral blood. This receptor was taken from a man younger than 40 who had recovered from COVID-19. The CDR3: CASIRPGDYGYTF. The DNA of the CDR3 is TGTGCCAGCATCCGCCCAGGGGACTATGGCTACACCTTC.